Detailed here is one T cell receptor beta chain. Measured with immunoSEQ multiplex PCR; TCRdb has only the in-frame clones, and not every one. The sample holds about 35,000 clones; roughly 77% are singletons and the top ten take roughly 2.5%. The data stem from a study of T cells in narcolepsy. This CDR3 has 13 residues. Germline V gene sequence: CDR1 KGHSH, CDR2 LQKENI. Trimming cost V 3 bases and J 8 bases, with 11 bases left between them. Sequencing was done on a sample of memory (CD45RA-) CD4+ T cells from blood. The chain combines TRBV18 with TRBJ1-3; no clear D. The sequence derives from a human donor in good health. Here the CDR3 DNA reads TGTGCCAGCTCACCCATCACCCGAGACACCATATATTTT. Translating it yields CASSPITRDTIYF.